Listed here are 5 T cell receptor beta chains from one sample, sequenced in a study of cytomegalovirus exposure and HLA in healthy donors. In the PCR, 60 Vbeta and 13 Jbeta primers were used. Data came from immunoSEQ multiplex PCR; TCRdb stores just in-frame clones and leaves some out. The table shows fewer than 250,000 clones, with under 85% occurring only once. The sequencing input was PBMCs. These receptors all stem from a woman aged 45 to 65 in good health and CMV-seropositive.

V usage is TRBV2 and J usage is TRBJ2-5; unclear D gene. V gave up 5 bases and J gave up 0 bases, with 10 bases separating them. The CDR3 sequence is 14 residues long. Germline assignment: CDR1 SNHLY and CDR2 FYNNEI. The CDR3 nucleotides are TGTGCCAGCAGTCCAGCGCCGTACCAAGAGACCCAGTACTTC. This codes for CASSPAPYQETQYF.

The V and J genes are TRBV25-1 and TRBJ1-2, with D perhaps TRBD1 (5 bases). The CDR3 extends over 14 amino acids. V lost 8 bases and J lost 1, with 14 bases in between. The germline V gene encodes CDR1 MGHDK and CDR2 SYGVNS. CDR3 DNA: TGTGCCAGCTCCGACAGAGCTTTTAACTATGGCTACACCTTC. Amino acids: CASSDRAFNYGYTF.

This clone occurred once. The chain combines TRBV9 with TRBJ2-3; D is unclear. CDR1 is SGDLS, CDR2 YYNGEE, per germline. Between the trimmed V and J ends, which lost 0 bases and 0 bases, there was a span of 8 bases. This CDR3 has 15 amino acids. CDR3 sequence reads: CASSVGGPSTDTQYF. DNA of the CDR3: TGTGCCAGCAGCGTAGGTGGGCCAAGCACAGATACGCAGTATTTT. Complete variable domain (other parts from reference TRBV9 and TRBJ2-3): DSGVTQTPKHLITATGQRVTLRCSPRSGDLSVYWYQQSLDQGLQFLIQYYNGEERAKGNILERFSAQQFPDLHSELNLSSLELGDSALYFCASSVGGPSTDTQYFGPGTRLTVL.

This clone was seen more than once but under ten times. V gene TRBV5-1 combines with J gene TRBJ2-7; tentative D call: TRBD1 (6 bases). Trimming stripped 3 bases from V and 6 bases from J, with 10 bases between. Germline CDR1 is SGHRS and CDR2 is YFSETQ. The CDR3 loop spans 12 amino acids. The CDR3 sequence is CASSSNRVEQYF. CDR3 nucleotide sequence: TGCGCCAGCAGCTCCAACAGGGTCGAGCAGTACTTC.

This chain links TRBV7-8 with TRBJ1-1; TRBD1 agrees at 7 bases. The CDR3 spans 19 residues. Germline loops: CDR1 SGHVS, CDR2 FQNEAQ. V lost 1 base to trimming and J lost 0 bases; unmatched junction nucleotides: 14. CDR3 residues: CASSLVPQGSAVLNTEAFF. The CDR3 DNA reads TGTGCCAGCAGCTTAGTCCCACAGGGGTCAGCGGTACTGAACACTGAAGCTTTCTTT.